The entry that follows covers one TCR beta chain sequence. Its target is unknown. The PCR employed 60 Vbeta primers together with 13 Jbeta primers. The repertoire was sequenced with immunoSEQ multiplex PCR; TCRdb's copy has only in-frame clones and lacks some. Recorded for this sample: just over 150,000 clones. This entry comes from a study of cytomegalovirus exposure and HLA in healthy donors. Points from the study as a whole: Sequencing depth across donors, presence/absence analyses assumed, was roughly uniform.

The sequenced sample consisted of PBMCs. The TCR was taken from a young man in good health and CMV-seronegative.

CDR3: CASSVGGRGLSYSGNTIYF. The DNA of the CDR3 is TGTGCCAGCAGCGTAGGGGGCAGGGGGTTATCCTACTCTGGAAACACCATATATTTT. V and J are TRBV9 and TRBJ1-3, with 7 positions matching TRBD1. Germline V gene lookup returns CDR1 SGDLS and CDR2 YYNGEE. This CDR3 comprises 19 residues. With 0 bases clipped from V and 0 bases from J, the junction kept 12 bases outside the gene matches.